These T cell receptor beta chains were read from a single sample in a study of OX40 agonist ivuxolimab in advanced cancers. Assay used: immunoSEQ multiplex PCR; TCRdb lists only in-frame clones, some missing. Of tens of thousands of clones listed, 86% are singletons. Sequencing was performed on CD4+ or CD8+ T cells sorted from blood, taken in a trial of the OX40 agonist ivuxolimab. Every receptor here comes from an adult with an advanced solid tumor such as melanoma, head and neck, liver or kidney cancer. The CDR3 runs from the conserved cysteine through the conserved F or W. The D gene is left open where the match is weak. Expanded clones get a size class; other rows say once, few or many, or leave the size out.

abundance: once; d_gene: -; j_gene: TRBJ2-3; v_gene: TRBV5-4; CDR3aa: CASSLDPSTDTQYF; CDR3nt: TGTGCCAGCAGCTTAGACCCGAGCACAGATACGCAGTATTTT
abundance: -; d_gene: -; j_gene: TRBJ2-7; v_gene: TRBV28; CDR3aa: CASSFLGELGLEQYF; CDR3nt: TGTGCCAGCAGTTTTCTGGGGGAACTCGGGCTCGAGCAGTACTTC
abundance: -; d_gene: -; j_gene: TRBJ2-7; v_gene: TRBV30; CDR3aa: CAWSGASEQYF; CDR3nt: TGTGCCTGGAGCGGGGCTTCCGAGCAGTACTTC
abundance: -; d_gene: -; j_gene: TRBJ1-4; v_gene: TRBV6-6; CDR3aa: CASNPTGTSEKLFF; CDR3nt: TGTGCCAGCAACCCGACCGGGACAAGTGAAAAACTGTTTTTT
abundance: few; d_gene: -; j_gene: TRBJ1-3; v_gene: TRBV10-3; CDR3aa: CAISEQTSGNTIYF; CDR3nt: TGTGCCATCAGTGAACAAACCTCTGGAAACACCATATATTTT
abundance: once; d_gene: TRBD1; j_gene: TRBJ1-4; v_gene: TRBV11-2; CDR3aa: CASSSDRVNEKLFF; CDR3nt: TGTGCCAGCAGCTCGGACAGGGTAAATGAAAAACTGTTTTTT
abundance: -; d_gene: -; j_gene: TRBJ2-2; v_gene: TRBV6-4; CDR3aa: CASSAEDSTGELFF; CDR3nt: TGTGCCAGCAGTGCCGAGGACAGTACCGGGGAGCTGTTTTTT
abundance: -; d_gene: TRBD1; j_gene: TRBJ2-7; v_gene: TRBV28; CDR3aa: CASSWDRPLYEQYF; CDR3nt: TGTGCCAGCAGTTGGGACAGGCCACTCTACGAGCAGTACTTC
abundance: -; d_gene: -; j_gene: TRBJ1-4; v_gene: TRBV5-1; CDR3aa: CASSSSEVEKLFF; CDR3nt: TGCGCCAGCAGCTCTTCAGAGGTTGAAAAACTGTTTTTT
abundance: -; d_gene: -; j_gene: TRBJ1-1; v_gene: TRBV4-1; CDR3aa: CASRRLGGPEAFF; CDR3nt: TGCGCCAGCAGGCGTCTCGGGGGCCCTGAAGCTTTCTTT
abundance: -; d_gene: -; j_gene: TRBJ1-1; v_gene: TRBV6-6; CDR3aa: CASSYRAEAFF; CDR3nt: TGTGCCAGCAGTTACAGGGCTGAAGCTTTCTTT
abundance: -; d_gene: TRBD2; j_gene: TRBJ2-3; v_gene: TRBV4-1; CDR3aa: CASSQDGAGAGTDTQYF; CDR3nt: TGCGCCAGCAGCCAAGATGGGGCGGGAGCGGGGACAGATACGCAGTATTTT
abundance: -; d_gene: TRBD1; j_gene: TRBJ1-5; v_gene: TRBV7-2; CDR3aa: CASSPGTGRNQPQHF; CDR3nt: TGTGCCAGCAGCCCCGGGACAGGGCGCAATCAGCCCCAGCATTTT
abundance: -; d_gene: -; j_gene: TRBJ2-7; v_gene: TRBV7-8; CDR3aa: CVSSLTQQGGGDEQYF; CDR3nt: TGTGTCAGCAGCTTAACCCAACAGGGTGGCGGCGACGAGCAGTACTTC
abundance: -; d_gene: -; j_gene: TRBJ2-3; v_gene: TRBV5-6; CDR3aa: CASSLVEVRGTDTQYF; CDR3nt: TGTGCCAGCAGCTTGGTGGAAGTACGGGGCACAGATACGCAGTATTTT
abundance: -; d_gene: TRBD2; j_gene: TRBJ2-3; v_gene: TRBV14; CDR3aa: CASSQKLAWETDTQYF; CDR3nt: TGTGCCAGCAGCCAAAAACTAGCGTGGGAAACAGATACGCAGTATTTT
abundance: -; d_gene: -; j_gene: TRBJ2-4; v_gene: TRBV9; CDR3aa: CASSGAVGKNIQYF; CDR3nt: TGTGCCAGCAGCGGGGCGGTAGGGAAAAACATTCAGTACTTC
abundance: -; d_gene: TRBD1; j_gene: TRBJ1-5; v_gene: TRBV2; CDR3aa: CASSWDSGQPQHF; CDR3nt: TGTGCCAGCAGTTGGGACAGTGGACAGCCCCAGCATTTT
abundance: few; d_gene: -; j_gene: TRBJ1-1; v_gene: TRBV5-1; CDR3aa: CASSLKPGDPTEAFF; CDR3nt: TGCGCCAGCAGCTTAAAGCCTGGGGACCCCACTGAAGCTTTCTTT
abundance: -; d_gene: -; j_gene: TRBJ1-4; v_gene: TRBV5-1; CDR3aa: CASSLEGAYNEKLFF; CDR3nt: TGCGCCAGCAGCTTGGAAGGGGCCTATAATGAAAAACTGTTTTTT
abundance: -; d_gene: TRBD1; j_gene: TRBJ1-3; v_gene: TRBV19; CDR3aa: CASSREFPGQDTFSSGNTIYF; CDR3nt: TGTGCCAGTAGTAGAGAATTTCCGGGACAGGATACGTTTAGCTCTGGAAACACCATATATTTT
abundance: once; d_gene: -; j_gene: TRBJ1-4; v_gene: TRBV5-4; CDR3aa: CASSFGGRSNNEKLFF; CDR3nt: TGTGCCAGCAGCTTTGGGGGGCGATCCAATAATGAAAAACTGTTTTTT